This T cell receptor beta chain was retrieved from a study of technical replicates of blood from a handful of donors. The data were produced by immunoSEQ multiplex PCR, yet TCRdb's version contains in-frame clones alone and is incomplete. This table has tens of thousands of clones, about 95% appearing once. The CDR3 has 14 residues. Deletions cut 5 bases from V and 5 bases from J, with 15 bases between. The germline V gene has CDR1 MNHNS and CDR2 SASEGT. Sequencing used T cells isolated from PBMCs. The chain combines TRBV6-1 with TRBJ1-1; maybe TRBD1 (6 bases). The source is a human donor in good health. As DNA, the CDR3 is TGTGCCAGCAGTCGACGACAGGCCTCGACTGAAGCTTTCTTT. Protein sequence: CASSRRQASTEAFF.